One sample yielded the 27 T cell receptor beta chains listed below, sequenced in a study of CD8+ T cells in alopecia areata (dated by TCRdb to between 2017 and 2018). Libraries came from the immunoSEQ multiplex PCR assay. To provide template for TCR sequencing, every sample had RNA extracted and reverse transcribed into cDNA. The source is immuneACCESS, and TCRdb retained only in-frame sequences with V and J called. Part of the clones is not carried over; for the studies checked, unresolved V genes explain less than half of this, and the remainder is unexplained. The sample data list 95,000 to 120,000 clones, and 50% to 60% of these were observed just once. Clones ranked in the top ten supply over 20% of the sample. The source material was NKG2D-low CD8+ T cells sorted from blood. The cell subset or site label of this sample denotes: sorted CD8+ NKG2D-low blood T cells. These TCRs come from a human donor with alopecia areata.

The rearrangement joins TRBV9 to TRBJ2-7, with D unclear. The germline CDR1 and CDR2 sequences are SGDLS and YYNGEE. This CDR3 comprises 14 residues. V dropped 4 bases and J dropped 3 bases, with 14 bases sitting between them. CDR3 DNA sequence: TGTGCCAGCAGCTCCGAAGGACGGAACTACGAGCAGTACTTC. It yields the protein CASSSEGRNYEQYF.

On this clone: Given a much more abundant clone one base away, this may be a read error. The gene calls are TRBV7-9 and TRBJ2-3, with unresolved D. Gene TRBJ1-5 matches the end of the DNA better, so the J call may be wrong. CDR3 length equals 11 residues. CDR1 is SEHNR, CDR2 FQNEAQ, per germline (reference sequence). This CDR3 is CASSPTDTQHF. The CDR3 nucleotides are TGTGCCAGCAGCCCCACAGATACGCAGCATTTT.

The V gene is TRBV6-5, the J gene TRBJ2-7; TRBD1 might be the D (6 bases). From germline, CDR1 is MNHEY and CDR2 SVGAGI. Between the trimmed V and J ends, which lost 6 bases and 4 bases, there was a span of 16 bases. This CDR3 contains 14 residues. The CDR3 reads CASRPRGRGYEQYF. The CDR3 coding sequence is TGTGCCAGCAGGCCCCGGGGCAGGGGATACGAGCAGTACTTC.

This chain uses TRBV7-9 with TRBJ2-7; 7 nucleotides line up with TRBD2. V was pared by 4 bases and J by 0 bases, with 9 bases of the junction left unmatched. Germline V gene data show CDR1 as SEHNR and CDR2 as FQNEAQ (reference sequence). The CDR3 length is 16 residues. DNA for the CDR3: TGTGCCAGCAGCTCCCAAGGACTAGGTAGCTCCTACGAGCAGTACTTC. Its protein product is CASSSQGLGSSYEQYF.

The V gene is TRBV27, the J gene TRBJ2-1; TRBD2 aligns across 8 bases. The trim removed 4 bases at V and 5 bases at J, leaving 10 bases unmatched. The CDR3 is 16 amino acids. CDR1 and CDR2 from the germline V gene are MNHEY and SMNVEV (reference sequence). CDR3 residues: CASSSNTGGDNNEQFF. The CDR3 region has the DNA TGTGCCAGCAGTTCAAACACGGGAGGGGACAACAATGAGCAGTTCTTC.

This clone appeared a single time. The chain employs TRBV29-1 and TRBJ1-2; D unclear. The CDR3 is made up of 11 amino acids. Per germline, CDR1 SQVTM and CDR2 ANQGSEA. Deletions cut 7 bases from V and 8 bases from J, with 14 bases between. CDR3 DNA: TGCAGCGAACGGGAGGCTCAAGGCTACACCTTC. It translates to CSEREAQGYTF.

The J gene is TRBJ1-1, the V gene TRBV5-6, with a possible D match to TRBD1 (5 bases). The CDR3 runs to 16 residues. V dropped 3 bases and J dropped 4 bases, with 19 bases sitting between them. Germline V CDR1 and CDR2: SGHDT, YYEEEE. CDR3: CASSWGSSGGGTEAFF. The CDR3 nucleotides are TGTGCCAGCAGCTGGGGAAGTTCGGGGGGAGGCACTGAAGCTTTCTTT.

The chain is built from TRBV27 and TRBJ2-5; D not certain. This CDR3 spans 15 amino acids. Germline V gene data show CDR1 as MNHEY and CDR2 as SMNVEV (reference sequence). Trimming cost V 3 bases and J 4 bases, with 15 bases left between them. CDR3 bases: TGTGCCAGCAGTTTTTCTGGCTGGGTCGGAGAGACCCAGTACTTC. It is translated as CASSFSGWVGETQYF.

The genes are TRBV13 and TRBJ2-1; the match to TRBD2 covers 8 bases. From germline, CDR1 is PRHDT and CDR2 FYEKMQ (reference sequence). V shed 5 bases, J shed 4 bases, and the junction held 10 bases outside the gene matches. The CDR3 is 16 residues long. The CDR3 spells CASSPRSGSRYNEQFF. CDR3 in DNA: TGTGCCAGCAGCCCTAGAAGCGGGAGTAGGTACAATGAGCAGTTCTTC.

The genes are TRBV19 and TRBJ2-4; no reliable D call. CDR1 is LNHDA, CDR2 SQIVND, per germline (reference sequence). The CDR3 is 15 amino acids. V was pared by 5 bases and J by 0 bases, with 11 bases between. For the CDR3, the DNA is TGTGCCAGTAGTTTCGGCCCCCTAGCCAAAAACATTCAGTACTTC. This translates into CASSFGPLAKNIQYF.

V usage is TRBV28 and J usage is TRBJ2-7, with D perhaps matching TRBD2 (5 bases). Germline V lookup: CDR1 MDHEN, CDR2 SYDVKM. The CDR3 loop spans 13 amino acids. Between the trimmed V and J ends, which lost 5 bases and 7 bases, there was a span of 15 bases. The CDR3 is CASSTPRAGEQYF. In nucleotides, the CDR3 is TGTGCCAGCAGTACCCCGAGGGCCGGTGAGCAGTACTTC.

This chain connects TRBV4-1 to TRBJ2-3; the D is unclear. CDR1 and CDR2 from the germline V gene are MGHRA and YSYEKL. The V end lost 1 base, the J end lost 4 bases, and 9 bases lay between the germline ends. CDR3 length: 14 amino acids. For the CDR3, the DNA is TGCGCCAGCAGCCAAGTGGGCTCAGCAGATACGCAGTATTTT. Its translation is CASSQVGSADTQYF.

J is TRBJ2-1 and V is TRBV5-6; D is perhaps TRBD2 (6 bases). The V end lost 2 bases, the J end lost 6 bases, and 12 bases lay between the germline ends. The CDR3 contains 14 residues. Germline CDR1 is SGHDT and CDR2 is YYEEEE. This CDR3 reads CASSFGTPGNEQFF. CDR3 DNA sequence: TGTGCCAGCAGCTTCGGGACTCCAGGCAATGAGCAGTTCTTC. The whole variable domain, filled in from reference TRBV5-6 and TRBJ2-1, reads DAGVTQSPTHLIKTRGQQVTLRCSPKSGHDTVSWYQQALGQGPQFIFQYYEEEERQRGNFPDRFSGHQFPNYSSELNVNALLLGDSALYLCASSFGTPGNEQFFGPGTRLTVL.

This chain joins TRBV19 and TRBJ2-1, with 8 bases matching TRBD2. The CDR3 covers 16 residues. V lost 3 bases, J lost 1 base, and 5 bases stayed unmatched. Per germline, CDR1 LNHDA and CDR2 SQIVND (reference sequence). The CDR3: CASSIDGRESYNEQFF. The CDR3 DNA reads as TGTGCCAGTAGTATTGACGGGAGGGAATCCTACAATGAGCAGTTCTTC.

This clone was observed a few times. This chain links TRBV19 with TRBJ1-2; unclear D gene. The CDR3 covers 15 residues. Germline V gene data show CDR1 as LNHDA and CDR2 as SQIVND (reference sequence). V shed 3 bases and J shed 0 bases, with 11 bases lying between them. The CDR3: CASSIGHLANYGYTF. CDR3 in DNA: TGTGCCAGTAGTATCGGGCACCTCGCTAACTATGGCTACACCTTC.

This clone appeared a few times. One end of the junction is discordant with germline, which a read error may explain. DNA of the CDR3: TGTGCCAGCAGCCCCGTGAAGGCCTCAAATGAAAAGCTGTTTTTT. Translating it yields CASSPVKASNEKLFF. This rearrangement joins TRBV7-9 to TRBJ1-4; D is unresolved. The CDR3 extends over 15 amino acids. Per germline, CDR1 SEHNR and CDR2 FQNEAQ (reference sequence).

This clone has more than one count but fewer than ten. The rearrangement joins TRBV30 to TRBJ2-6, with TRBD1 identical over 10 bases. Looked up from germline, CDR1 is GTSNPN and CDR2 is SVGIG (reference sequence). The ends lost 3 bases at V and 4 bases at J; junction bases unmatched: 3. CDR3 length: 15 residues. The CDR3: CAWRGQGSGANVLTF. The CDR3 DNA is TGTGCCTGGAGGGGACAGGGGTCGGGGGCCAACGTCCTGACTTTC.

CDR3 loop: CATLDMNTEAFF. In DNA form, the CDR3 reads TGTGCCACCCTTGACATGAACACTGAAGCTTTCTTT. V and J are TRBV2 and TRBJ1-1; D remains ambiguous. V lost 10 bases to trimming and J lost 0 bases, with 9 bases between them. Germline lookup yields CDR1 SNHLY and CDR2 FYNNEI. The CDR3 has 12 residues.

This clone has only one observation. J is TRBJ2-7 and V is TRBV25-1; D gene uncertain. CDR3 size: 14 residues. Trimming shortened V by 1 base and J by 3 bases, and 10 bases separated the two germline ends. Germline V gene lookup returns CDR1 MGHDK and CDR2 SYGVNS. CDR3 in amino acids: CASSESSAYYEQYF. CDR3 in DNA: TGTGCCAGCAGTGAATCGTCTGCCTACTACGAGCAGTACTTC.

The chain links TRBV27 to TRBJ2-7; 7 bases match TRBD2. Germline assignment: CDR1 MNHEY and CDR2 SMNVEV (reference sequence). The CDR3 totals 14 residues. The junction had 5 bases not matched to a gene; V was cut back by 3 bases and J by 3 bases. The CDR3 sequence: CASSFAGANYEQYF. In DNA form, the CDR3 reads TGTGCCAGCAGTTTTGCGGGAGCTAACTACGAGCAGTACTTC.

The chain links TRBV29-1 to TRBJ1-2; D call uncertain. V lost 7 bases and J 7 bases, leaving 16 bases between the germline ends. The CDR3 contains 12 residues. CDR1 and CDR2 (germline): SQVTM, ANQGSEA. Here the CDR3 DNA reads TGCAGCGCGCCCGGGAAGCTGGGTGGCTACACCTTC. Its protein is CSAPGKLGGYTF.

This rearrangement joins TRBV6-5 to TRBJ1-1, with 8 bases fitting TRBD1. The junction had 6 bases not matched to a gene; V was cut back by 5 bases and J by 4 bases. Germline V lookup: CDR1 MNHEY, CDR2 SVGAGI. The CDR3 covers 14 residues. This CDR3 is CASSTTGVSTEAFF. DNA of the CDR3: TGTGCCAGCAGTACGACAGGGGTGAGCACTGAAGCTTTCTTT.

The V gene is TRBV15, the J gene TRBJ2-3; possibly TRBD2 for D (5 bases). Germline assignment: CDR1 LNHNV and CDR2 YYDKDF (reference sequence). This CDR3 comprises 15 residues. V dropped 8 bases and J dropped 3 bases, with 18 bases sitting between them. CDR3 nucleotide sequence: TGTGCCACCCGTAAAGAATTGCGGAGGACAGATACGCAGTATTTT. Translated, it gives CATRKELRRTDTQYF.

The CDR3 sequence: CASSDTGTSGRYSYNEQFF. The CDR3 DNA reads as TGTGCCAGCAGTGATACCGGGACTAGCGGTCGATACTCCTACAATGAGCAGTTCTTC. The rearrangement joins TRBV2 to TRBJ2-1; 11 bases fit TRBD2. CDR3 size: 19 residues. Germline lookup yields CDR1 SNHLY and CDR2 FYNNEI. Unmatched junction bases numbered 10, after V lost 3 bases and J lost 0 bases.

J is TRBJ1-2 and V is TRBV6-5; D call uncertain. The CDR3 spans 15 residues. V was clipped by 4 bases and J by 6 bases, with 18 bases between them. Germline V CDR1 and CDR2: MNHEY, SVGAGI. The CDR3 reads CASSFRADDYDGYTF. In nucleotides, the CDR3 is TGTGCCAGCAGTTTTCGGGCCGACGATTACGATGGCTACACCTTC.

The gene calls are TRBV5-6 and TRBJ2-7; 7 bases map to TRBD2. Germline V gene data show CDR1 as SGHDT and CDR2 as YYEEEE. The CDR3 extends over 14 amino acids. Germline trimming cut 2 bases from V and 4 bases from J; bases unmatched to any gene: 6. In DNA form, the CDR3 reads TGTGCCAGCAGCTTAGGGCGGGAGATTTACGAGCAGTACTTC. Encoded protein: CASSLGREIYEQYF.

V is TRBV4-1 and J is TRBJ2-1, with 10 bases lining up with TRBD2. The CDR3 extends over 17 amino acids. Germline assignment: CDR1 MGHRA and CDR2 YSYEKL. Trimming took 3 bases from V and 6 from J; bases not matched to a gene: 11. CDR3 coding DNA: TGCGCCAGCAGCCATCCCAAGGCGCTAGCGGGAGTCAATGAGCAGTTCTTC. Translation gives CASSHPKALAGVNEQFF.